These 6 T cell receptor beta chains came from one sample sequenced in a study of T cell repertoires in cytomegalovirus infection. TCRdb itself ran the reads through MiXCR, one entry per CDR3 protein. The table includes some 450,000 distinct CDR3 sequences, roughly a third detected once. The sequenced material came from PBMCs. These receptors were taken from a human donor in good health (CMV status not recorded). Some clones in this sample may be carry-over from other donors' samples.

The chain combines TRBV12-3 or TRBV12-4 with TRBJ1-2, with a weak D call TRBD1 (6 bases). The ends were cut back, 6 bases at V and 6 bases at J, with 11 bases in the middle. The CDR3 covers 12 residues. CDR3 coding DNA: TGTGCCAGCAGACGGACAGTTCATGGCTACACCTTC. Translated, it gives CASRRTVHGYTF.

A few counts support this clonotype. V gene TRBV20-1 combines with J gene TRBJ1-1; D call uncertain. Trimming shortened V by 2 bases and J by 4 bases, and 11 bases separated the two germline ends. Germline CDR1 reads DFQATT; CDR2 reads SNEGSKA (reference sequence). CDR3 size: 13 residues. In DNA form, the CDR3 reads TGCAGTGCTAGATACCCCGAGGGCACTGAAGCTTTCTTT. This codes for CSARYPEGTEAFF.

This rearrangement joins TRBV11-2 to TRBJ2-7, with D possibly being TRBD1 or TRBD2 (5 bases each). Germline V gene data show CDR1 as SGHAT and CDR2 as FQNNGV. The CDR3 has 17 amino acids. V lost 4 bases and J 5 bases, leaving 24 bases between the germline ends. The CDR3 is CASSSHPFRQSGDEQYF. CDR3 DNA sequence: TGTGCCAGCAGCTCACACCCCTTCAGACAGTCCGGGGACGAGCAGTACTTC.

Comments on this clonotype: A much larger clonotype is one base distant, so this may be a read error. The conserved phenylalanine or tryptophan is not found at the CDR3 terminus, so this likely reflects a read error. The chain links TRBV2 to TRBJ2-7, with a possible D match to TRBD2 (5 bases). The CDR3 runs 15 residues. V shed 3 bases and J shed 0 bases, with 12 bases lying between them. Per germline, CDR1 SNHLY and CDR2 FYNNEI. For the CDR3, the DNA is TGTGCCAGCAGTGACCGGACCAGCGGCTCCTACGAGCAGTACTTA. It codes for CASSDRTSGSYEQYL.

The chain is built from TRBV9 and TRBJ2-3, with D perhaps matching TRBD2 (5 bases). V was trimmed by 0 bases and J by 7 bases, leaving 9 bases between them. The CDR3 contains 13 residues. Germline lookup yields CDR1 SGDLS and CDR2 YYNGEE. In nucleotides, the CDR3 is TGTGCCAGCAGCGTAGTAGAGGGCCATACGCAGTATTTT. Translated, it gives CASSVVEGHTQYF.

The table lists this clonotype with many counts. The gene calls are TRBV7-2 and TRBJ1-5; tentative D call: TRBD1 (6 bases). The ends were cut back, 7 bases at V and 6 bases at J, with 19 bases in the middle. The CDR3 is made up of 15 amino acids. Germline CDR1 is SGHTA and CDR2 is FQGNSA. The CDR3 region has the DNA TGTGCCAGCACCACAGGGTCCGGATCGGGTCAGCCCCAGCATTTT. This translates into CASTTGSGSGQPQHF.